A selection of T cell receptor beta chains follows, all from one sample in a study of blood T cell repertoires in COVID-19. Assay used: immunoSEQ multiplex PCR; TCRdb lists only in-frame clones, some missing. Of over 150,000 clones in the sample, more than 75% were seen once. Sample: peripheral blood. The source is a man aged 45-65 years who had recovered from COVID-19. The CDR3 runs from the conserved cysteine through the conserved F or W. The D gene is left open where the match is weak. Clone sizes are given selectively: once, few, many, or a class where the clone is expanded.

D: TRBD2; V: TRBV10-3; J: TRBJ2-1; size: .; DNA: TGTGCCATCAATCCGGGACTAGCGGGTTACGAGCAGTTCTTC; CDR3: CAINPGLAGYEQFF
D: TRBD2; V: TRBV19; J: TRBJ2-3; size: .; DNA: TGTGCCAGTAGTATGCCTAGCGGGGGCACAGATACGCAGTATTTT; CDR3: CASSMPSGGTDTQYF
D: TRBD1; V: TRBV6-5; J: TRBJ2-3; size: .; DNA: TGTGCCAGCAGACGCGACAGGGGTCCAGATACGCAGTATTTT; CDR3: CASRRDRGPDTQYF
D: .; V: TRBV5-1; J: TRBJ2-2; size: .; DNA: TGCGCCAGCAGCTTCGGTAAAGACACCGGGGAGCTGTTTTTT; CDR3: CASSFGKDTGELFF
D: .; V: TRBV6-5; J: TRBJ2-7; size: .; DNA: TGTGCCAGCAGTCCGTATAGTTCCTACGAGCAGTACTTC; CDR3: CASSPYSSYEQYF
D: .; V: TRBV10-3; J: TRBJ1-4; size: .; DNA: TGTGCCACCCGGACTCTTGGTGAAAAACTGTTTTTT; CDR3: CATRTLGEKLFF
D: TRBD2; V: TRBV9; J: TRBJ2-1; size: .; DNA: TGTGCCAGCAGCCCTCGCGGACTAGCGGGGTACAATGAGCAGTTCTTC; CDR3: CASSPRGLAGYNEQFF
D: TRBD1; V: TRBV5-4; J: TRBJ2-3; size: .; DNA: TGTGCCAGCAGCTTACCGGGACAGGGTCGGGTAGATACGCAGTATTTT; CDR3: CASSLPGQGRVDTQYF
D: TRBD2; V: TRBV10-3; J: TRBJ2-1; size: once; DNA: TGTGCCATCAGCGGGACTAGCGGGACCGGTGAGCAGTTCTTC; CDR3: CAISGTSGTGEQFF
D: TRBD2; V: TRBV7-9; J: TRBJ2-7; size: .; DNA: TGTGCCAGCAGCTTAGCCCGCTCGGGACTAGCGCGTTACGAGCAGTACTTC; CDR3: CASSLARSGLARYEQYF
D: .; V: TRBV11-3; J: TRBJ2-1; size: .; DNA: TGTGCCAGCAGCTTAGGGGCGGGGAGATCCTACAATGAGCAGTTCTTC; CDR3: CASSLGAGRSYNEQFF
D: TRBD1; V: TRBV20-1; J: TRBJ1-2; size: .; DNA: TGCAGTGCTAGTATCGCGACAGGGCTTGGCTACACCTTC; CDR3: CSASIATGLGYTF
D: .; V: TRBV11-2; J: TRBJ1-4; size: .; DNA: TGTGCCAGCAGCTTACGACAAAATGAAAAACTGTTTTTT; CDR3: CASSLRQNEKLFF
D: TRBD1; V: TRBV27; J: TRBJ1-5; size: .; DNA: TGTGCCAGCAGCCAGAGACAGGGTATCGGTCAGCCCCAGCATTTT; CDR3: CASSQRQGIGQPQHF
D: .; V: TRBV7-2; J: TRBJ2-5; size: .; DNA: TGTGCCAGCAGCCTCGTGGGGGGAGAGACCCAGTACTTC; CDR3: CASSLVGGETQYF
D: .; V: TRBV6-6; J: TRBJ1-2; size: .; DNA: TGTGCCAGCAGTTACTCGGGGCTCGGAGGCTACACCTTC; CDR3: CASSYSGLGGYTF
D: .; V: TRBV6-1; J: TRBJ2-6; size: .; DNA: TGTGCCAGCAGTGTCGTCTTTGGGGGCGCTGGGGCCAACGTCCTGACTTTC; CDR3: CASSVVFGGAGANVLTF
D: TRBD1; V: TRBV19; J: TRBJ1-2; size: .; DNA: TGTGCCAGTAGCCCATCTGGACAGGGGTATGGCTACACCTTC; CDR3: CASSPSGQGYGYTF
D: TRBD1; V: TRBV18; J: TRBJ1-4; size: .; DNA: TGTGCCAGCTCACCCGACAGGGGGCGTTCTGAAAAACTGTTTTTT; CDR3: CASSPDRGRSEKLFF
D: TRBD1; V: TRBV5-1; J: TRBJ2-2; size: .; DNA: TGCGCCAGCAGTGATCAGGGGGCGAACACCGGGGAGCTGTTTTTT; CDR3: CASSDQGANTGELFF
D: .; V: TRBV9; J: TRBJ1-3; size: .; DNA: TGTGCCAGCAGCGTAGATGGGGCATCTGGAAACACCATATATTTT; CDR3: CASSVDGASGNTIYF
D: .; V: TRBV5-4; J: TRBJ1-1; size: .; DNA: TGTGCCAGCAGCTTGGGGCAGGGAGGGAAACTTTTTGAAGCTTTCTTT; CDR3: CASSLGQGGKLFEAFF
D: .; V: TRBV11-2; J: TRBJ1-2; size: once; DNA: TGTGCCAGCAGCCCCCTTGGCAGACTCTATGGCTACACCTTC; CDR3: CASSPLGRLYGYTF
D: TRBD2; V: TRBV10-3; J: TRBJ2-3; size: once; DNA: TGTGCCATCAGTCGGGGCGGGAGTTCGACAGATACGCAGTATTTT; CDR3: CAISRGGSSTDTQYF
D: .; V: TRBV11-2; J: TRBJ1-6; size: .; DNA: TGTGCCAGCAGGCCCCCCGGCAGGGGTAATTCACCCCTCCACTTT; CDR3: CASRPPGRGNSPLHF
D: .; V: TRBV30; J: TRBJ2-7; size: .; DNA: TGTGCCTGGAGTTCAGGGACCTACGAGCAGTACTTC; CDR3: CAWSSGTYEQYF
D: .; V: TRBV7-9; J: TRBJ1-1; size: .; DNA: TGTGCCAGCAGACCTTCAGGAGGGGTAGGAAGCACTGAAGCTTTCTTT; CDR3: CASRPSGGVGSTEAFF